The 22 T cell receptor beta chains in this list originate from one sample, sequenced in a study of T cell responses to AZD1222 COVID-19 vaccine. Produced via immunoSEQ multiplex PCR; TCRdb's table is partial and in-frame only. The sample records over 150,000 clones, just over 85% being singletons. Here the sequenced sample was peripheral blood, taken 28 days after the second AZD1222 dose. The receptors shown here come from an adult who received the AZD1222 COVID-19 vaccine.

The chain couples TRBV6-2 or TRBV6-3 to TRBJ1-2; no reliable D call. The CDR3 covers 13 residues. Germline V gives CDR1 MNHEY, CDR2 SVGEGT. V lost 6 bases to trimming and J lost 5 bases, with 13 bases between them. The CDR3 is CASSQTGSYGYTF. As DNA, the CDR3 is TGTGCCAGCAGCCAGACGGGGAGTTATGGCTACACCTTC.

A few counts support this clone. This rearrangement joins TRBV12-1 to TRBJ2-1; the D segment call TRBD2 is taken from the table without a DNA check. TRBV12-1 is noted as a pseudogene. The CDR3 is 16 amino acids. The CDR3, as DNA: TGTGCCAGCAGCCCCGGGACTAGCGGGACCTACAATGAGCAGTTCTTC. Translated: CASSPGTSGTYNEQFF.

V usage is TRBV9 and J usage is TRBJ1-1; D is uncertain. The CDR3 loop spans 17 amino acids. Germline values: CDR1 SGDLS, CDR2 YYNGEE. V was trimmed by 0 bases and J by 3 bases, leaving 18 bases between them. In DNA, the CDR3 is TGTGCCAGCAGCGTAGCCGGGCGGTTCGTATGGGACACTGAAGCTTTCTTT. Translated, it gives CASSVAGRFVWDTEAFF.

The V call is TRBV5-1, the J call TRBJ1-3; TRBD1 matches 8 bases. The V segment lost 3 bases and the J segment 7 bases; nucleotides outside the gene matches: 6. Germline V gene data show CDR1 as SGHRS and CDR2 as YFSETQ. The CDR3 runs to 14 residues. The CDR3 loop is CASSSDRVGNTIYF. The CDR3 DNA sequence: TGCGCCAGCAGCTCGGACAGGGTGGGTAACACCATATATTTT.

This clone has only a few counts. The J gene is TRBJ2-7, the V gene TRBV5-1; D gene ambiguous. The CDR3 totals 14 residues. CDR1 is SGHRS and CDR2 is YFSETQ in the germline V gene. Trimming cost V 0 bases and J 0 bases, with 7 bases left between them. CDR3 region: CASSLEAHSYEQYF. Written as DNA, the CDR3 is TGCGCCAGCAGCTTGGAGGCCCACTCCTACGAGCAGTACTTC.

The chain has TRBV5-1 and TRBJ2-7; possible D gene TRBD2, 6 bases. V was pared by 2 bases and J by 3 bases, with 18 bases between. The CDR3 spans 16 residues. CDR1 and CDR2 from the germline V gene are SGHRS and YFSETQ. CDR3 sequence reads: CASSFSRDSANYEQYF. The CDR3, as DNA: TGCGCCAGCAGCTTTTCCCGGGACTCGGCTAACTACGAGCAGTACTTC.

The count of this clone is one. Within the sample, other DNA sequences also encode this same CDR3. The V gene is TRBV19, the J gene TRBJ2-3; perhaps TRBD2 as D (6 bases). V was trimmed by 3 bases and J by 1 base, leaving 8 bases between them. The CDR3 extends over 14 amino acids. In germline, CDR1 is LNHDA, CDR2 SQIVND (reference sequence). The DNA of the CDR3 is TGTGCCAGTAGTATCGGAGGGGGCACAGATACGCAGTATTTT. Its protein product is CASSIGGGTDTQYF.

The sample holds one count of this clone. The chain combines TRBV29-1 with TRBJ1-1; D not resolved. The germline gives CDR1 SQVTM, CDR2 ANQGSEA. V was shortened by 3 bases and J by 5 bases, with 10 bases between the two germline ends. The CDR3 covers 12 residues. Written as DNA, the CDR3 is TGCAGCGTTGATAAGGGAGATACTGAAGCTTTCTTT. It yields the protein CSVDKGDTEAFF.

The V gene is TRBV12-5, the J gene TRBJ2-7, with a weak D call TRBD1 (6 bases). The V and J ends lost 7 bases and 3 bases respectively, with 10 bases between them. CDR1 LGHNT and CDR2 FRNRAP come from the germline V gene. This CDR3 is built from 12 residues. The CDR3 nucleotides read TGTGCTAGTGTCCAGGGGCTCTACGAGCAGTACTTC. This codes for CASVQGLYEQYF.

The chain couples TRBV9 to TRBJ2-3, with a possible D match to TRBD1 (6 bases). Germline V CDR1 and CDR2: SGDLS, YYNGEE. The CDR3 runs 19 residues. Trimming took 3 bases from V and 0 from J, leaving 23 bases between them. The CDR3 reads CASSDPRGQWASSTDTQYF. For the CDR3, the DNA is TGTGCCAGCAGCGACCCCCGGGGACAATGGGCCTCTAGCACAGATACGCAGTATTTT.

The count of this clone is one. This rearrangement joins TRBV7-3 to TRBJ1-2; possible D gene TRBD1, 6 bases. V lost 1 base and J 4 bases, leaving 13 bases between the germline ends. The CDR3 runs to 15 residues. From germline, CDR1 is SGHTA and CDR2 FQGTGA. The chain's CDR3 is CASSLMPGAGYGYTF. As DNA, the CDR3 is TGTGCCAGCAGCTTAATGCCGGGGGCAGGCTATGGCTACACCTTC.

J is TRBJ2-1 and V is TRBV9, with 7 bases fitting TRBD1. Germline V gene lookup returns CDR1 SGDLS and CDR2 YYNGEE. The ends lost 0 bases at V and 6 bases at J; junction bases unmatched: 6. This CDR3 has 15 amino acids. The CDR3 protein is CASSVARGRSNEQFF. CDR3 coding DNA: TGTGCCAGCAGCGTAGCAAGGGGGCGTTCCAATGAGCAGTTCTTC.

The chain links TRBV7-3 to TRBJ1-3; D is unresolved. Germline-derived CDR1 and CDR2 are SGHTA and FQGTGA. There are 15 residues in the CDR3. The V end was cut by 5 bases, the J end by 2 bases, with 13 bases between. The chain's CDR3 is CASSPGPDTGNTIYF. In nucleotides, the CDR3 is TGTGCCAGCAGCCCGGGCCCAGACACTGGAAACACCATATATTTT.

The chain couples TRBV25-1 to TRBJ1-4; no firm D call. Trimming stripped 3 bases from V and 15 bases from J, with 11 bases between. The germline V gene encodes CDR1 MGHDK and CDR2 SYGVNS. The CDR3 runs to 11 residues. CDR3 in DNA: TGTGCCAGCAGTGATCAAAGGAAAGTGTTTTTT. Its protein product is CASSDQRKVFF.

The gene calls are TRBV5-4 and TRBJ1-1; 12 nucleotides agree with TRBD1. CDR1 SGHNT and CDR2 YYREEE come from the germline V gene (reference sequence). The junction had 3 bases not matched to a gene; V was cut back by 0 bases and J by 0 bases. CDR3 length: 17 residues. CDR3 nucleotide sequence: TGTGCCAGCAGCTTGGGGGACAGGGGGCGCATGAACACTGAAGCTTTCTTT. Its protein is CASSLGDRGRMNTEAFF.

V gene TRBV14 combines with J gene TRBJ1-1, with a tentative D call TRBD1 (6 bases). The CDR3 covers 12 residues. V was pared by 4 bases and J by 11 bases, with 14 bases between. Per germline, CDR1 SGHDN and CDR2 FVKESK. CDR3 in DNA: TGTGCCAGCAGCCTCCAAGGACAGTTGGCTTTCTTT. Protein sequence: CASSLQGQLAFF.

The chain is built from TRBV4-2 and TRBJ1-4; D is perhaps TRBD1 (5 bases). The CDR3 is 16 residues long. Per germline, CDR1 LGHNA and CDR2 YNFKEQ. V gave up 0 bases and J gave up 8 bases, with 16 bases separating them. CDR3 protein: CASSQDPERAGEKLFF. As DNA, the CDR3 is TGTGCCAGCAGCCAAGATCCCGAGAGGGCAGGGGAAAAACTGTTTTTT.

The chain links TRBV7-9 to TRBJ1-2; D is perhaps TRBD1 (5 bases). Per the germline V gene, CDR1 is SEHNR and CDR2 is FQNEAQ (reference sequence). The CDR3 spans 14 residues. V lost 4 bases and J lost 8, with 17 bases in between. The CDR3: CASSSSFGGDGYTF. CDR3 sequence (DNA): TGTGCCAGCAGCTCAAGCTTCGGGGGAGACGGCTACACCTTC.

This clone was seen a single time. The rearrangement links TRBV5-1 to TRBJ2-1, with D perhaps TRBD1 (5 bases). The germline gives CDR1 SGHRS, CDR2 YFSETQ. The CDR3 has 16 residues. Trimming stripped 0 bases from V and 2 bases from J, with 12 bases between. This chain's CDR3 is CASSLAPGSPYNEQFF. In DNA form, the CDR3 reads TGCGCCAGCAGCTTGGCCCCAGGGTCCCCCTACAATGAGCAGTTCTTC.

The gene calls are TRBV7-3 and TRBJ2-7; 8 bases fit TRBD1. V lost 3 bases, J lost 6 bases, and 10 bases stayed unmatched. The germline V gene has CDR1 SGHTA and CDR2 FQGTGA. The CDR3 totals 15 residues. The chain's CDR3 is CASSFKFDRGGEQYF. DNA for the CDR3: TGTGCCAGCAGCTTCAAATTCGACAGGGGAGGCGAGCAGTACTTC.

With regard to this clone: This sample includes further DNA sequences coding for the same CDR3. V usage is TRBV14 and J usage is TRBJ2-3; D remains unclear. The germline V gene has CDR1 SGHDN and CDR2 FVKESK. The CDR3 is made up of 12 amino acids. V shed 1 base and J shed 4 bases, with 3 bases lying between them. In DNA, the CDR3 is TGTGCCAGCAGCCAAGTGCCAGATACGCAGTATTTT. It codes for CASSQVPDTQYF.

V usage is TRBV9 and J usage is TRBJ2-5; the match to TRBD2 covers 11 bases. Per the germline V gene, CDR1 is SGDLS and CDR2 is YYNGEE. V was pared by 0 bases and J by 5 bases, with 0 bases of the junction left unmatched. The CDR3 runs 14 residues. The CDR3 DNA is TGTGCCAGCAGCGTAGGACTAGCGGGGGAGACCCAGTACTTC. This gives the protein CASSVGLAGETQYF.